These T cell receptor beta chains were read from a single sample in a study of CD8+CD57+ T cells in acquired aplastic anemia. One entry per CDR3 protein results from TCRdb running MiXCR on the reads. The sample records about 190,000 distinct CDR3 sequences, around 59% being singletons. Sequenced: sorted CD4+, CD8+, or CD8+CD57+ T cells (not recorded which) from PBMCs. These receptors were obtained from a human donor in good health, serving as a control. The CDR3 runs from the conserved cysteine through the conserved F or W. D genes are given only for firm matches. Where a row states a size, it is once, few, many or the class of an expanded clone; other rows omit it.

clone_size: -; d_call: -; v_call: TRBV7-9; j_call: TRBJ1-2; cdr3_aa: CASSFPVAYGYTF; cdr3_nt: TGTGCCAGCAGCTTCCCGGTCGCCTATGGCTACACCTTC
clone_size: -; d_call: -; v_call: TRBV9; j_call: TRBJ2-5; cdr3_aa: CASSVGTLQETQYF; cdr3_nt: TGTGCCAGCAGCGTAGGTACGCTCCAAGAGACCCAGTACTTC
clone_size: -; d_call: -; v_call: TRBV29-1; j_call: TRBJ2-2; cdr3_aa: CSVEGAPGTGELFF; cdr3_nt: TGCAGCGTCGAAGGGGCGCCGGGCACCGGGGAGCTGTTTTTT
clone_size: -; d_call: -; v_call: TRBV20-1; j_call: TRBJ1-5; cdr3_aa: CSARSGEGYSNQPQHF; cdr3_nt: TGCAGTGCTAGATCAGGGGAAGGGTATAGCAATCAGCCCCAGCATTTT
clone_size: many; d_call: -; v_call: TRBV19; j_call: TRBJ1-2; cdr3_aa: CASSINFNYGYTF; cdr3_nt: TGTGCCAGTAGTATCAACTTTAACTATGGCTACACCTTC
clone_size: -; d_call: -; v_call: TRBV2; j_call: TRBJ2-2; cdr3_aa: CASSYSRTPGLNTGELFF; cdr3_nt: TGTGCCAGCAGTTACTCTCGGACCCCGGGGTTGAACACCGGGGAGCTGTTTTTT
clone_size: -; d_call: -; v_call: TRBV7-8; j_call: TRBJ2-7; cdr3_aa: CANSLVRGANEQYF; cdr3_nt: TGTGCCAACAGCTTAGTACGAGGGGCGAACGAGCAGTACTTC
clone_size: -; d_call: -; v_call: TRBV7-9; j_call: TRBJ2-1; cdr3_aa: CASSSILGSYNEQFF; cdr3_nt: TGTGCCAGCAGCTCTATTCTAGGTTCCTACAATGAGCAGTTCTTC
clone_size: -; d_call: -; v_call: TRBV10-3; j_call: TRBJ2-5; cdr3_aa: CAIRVGEETQYF; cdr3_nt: TGTGCCATCAGGGTAGGAGAAGAGACCCAGTACTTC
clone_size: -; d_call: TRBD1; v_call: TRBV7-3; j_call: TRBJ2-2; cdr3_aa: CASSASYRGRTLKLFF; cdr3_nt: TGTGCCAGCAGCGCCTCATACAGGGGTAGGACACTGAAGCTGTTTTTT
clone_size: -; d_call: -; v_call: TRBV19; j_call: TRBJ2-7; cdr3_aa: CASRKDGYYEQYF; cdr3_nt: TGTGCCAGTAGGAAGGACGGTTACTACGAGCAATACTTC
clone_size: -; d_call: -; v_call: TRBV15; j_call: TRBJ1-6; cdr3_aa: CATALDAGANSPLHF; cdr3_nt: TGTGCCACGGCGCTTGATGCGGGGGCGAATTCACCCCTCCACTTT
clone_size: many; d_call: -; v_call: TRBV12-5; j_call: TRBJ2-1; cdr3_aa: CASGSGQSGYNEQFF; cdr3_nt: TGTGCTAGTGGGTCGGGCCAATCGGGGTACAATGAGCAGTTCTTC
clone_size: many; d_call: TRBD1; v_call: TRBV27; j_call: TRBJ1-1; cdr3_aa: CASSLTTGKTEAFF; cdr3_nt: TGTGCCAGCAGTTTAACGACAGGGAAGACTGAAGCTTTCTTT
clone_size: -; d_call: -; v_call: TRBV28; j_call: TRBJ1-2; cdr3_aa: CASSTHRDRYWGHTF; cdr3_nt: TGTGCCAGCAGTACCCACAGGGATCGCTACTGGGGCCACACCTTC
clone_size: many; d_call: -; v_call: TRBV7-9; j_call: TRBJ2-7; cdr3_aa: CASSLESRLWDF; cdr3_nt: TGTGCCAGCAGCTTAGAGAGTAGGTTGTGGGACTTC
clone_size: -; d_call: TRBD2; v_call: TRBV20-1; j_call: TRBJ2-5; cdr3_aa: CSAGGTSVQTQYF; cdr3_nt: TGCAGTGCAGGGGGGACTAGCGTACAGACCCAGTACTTC
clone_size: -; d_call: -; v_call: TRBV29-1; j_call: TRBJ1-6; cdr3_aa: CSVGQGVDSPLHF; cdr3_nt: TGCAGCGTTGGGCAGGGAGTGGATTCACCCCTCCACTTT
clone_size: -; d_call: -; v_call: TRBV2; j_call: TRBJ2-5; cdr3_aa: CANSPEDSPRETQYF; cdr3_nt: TGTGCCAACAGCCCCGAGGACAGTCCCAGGGAGACCCAGTACTTC
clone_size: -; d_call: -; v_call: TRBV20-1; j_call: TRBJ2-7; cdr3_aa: CSAPIPPTYEQYF; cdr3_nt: TGCAGTGCCCCGATACCACCAACCTACGAGCAGTACTTC
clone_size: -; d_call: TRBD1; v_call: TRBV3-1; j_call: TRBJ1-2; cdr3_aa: CASSLTGTGYNYGYTF; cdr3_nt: TGTGCCAGCAGCTTAACCGGGACAGGGTATAACTATGGCTACACCTTC
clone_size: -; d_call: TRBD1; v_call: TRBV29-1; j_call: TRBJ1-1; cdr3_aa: CSARDSTEAFF; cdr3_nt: TGCAGCGCCCGGGACAGCACTGAAGCTTTCTTT
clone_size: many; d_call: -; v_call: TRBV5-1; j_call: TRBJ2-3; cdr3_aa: CASSFSGSADTQYF; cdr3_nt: TGCGCCAGCAGCTTTTCAGGGAGTGCAGATACGCAGTATTTT
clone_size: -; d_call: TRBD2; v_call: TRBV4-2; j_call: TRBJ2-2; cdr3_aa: CASSHLGTINTGELFF; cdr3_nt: TGTGCCAGCAGCCATCTCGGGACTATCAACACCGGGGAGCTGTTTTTT
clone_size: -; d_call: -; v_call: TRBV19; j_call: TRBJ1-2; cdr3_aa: CASGIGYSYGYTF; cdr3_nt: TGTGCCAGTGGTATCGGATATTCCTATGGCTACACCTTC
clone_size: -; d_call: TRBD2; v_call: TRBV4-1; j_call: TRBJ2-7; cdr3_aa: CASSVTCGGAYEQYF; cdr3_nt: TGCGCCAGCAGCGTTACTTGCGGGGGGGCCTACGAGCAGTACTTC
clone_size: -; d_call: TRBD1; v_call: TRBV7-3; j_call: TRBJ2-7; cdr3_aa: CASRLQGTGPYEQYF; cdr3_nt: TGTGCCAGCAGACTACAAGGGACAGGGCCCTACGAGCAGTACTTC
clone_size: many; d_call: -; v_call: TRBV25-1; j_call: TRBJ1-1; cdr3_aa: CASSRQGRAFF; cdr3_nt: TGTGCCAGCAGTCGTCAGGGACGCGCTTTCTTT
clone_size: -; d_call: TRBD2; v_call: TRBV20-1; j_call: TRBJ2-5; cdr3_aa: CSATGLAGVQTQYF; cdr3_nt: TGCAGTGCCACGGGACTAGCGGGGGTCCAGACCCAGTACTTC
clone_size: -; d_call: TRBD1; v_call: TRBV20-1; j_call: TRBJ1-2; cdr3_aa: CSGIPGQGAGGYTF; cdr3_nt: TGCAGTGGGATTCCGGGACAGGGGGCGGGTGGCTACACCTTC
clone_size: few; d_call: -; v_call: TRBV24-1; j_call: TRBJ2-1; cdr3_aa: CATSDPTSLGSYNEQFF; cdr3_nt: TGTGCCACCAGTGATCCGACTAGTCTGGGAAGCTACAATGAGCAGTTCTTC
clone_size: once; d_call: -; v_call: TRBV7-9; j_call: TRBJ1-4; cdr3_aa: CASSDHRAAEKLFF; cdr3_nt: TGTGCCAGCAGCGACCACAGGGCTGCTGAAAAACTGTTTTTT
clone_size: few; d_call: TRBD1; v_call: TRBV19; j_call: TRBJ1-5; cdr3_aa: CAGSKGDSWKNQPQHF; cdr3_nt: TGTGCCGGTAGTAAAGGGGACAGTTGGAAAAATCAGCCCCAGCATTTT
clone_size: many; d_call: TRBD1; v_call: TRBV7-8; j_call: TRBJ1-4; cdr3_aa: CASSATTGHRVEKLFF; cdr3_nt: TGTGCCAGCAGCGCCACGACAGGGCATAGGGTAGAAAAACTGTTTTTT
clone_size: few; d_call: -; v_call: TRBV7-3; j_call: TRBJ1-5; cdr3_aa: CASSEGFYNQPQHF; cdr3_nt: TGTGCCAGCAGTGAAGGGTTTTACAACCAGCCCCAGCATTTT
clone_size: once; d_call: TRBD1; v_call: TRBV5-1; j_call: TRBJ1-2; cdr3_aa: CASSRNQGAPNGYTF; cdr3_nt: TGCGCCAGCAGCCGAAACCAGGGGGCGCCGAATGGCTACACCTTC
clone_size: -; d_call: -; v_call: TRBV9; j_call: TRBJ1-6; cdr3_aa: CASSVVWGNNSPLHF; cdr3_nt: TGTGCCAGCAGCGTAGTTTGGGGGAATAATTCACCCCTCCACTTT
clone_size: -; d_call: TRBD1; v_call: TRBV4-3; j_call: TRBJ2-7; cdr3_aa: CASSQKGQNDLGYEQYF; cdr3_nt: TGCGCCAGCAGCCAAAAGGGACAGAACGATCTTGGATACGAGCAGTACTTC
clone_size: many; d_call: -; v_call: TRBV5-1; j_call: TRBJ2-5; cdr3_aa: CASSIRVQETQYF; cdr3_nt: TGCGCCAGCAGCATCCGGGTCCAAGAGACCCAGTACTTC
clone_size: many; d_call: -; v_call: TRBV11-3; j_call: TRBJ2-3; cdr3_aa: CASSFGRSTDTQYF; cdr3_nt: TGTGCCAGCAGCTTTGGACGGAGCACAGATACGCAGTATTTT
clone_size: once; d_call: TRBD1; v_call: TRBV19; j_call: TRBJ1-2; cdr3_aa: CATSDREILYGYTF; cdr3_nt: TGTGCCACTTCCGACAGGGAAATACTCTATGGCTACACCTTC
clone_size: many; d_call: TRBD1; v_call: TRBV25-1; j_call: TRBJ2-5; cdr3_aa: CASSPGGAGETQYF; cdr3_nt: TGTGCCAGCTCTCCAGGGGGCGCCGGGGAGACCCAGTACTTC
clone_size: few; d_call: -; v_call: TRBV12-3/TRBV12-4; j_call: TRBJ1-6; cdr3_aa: CASSVTGPNSPLHF; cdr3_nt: TGTGCCAGCAGTGTTACAGGTCCTAATTCACCCCTCCACTTT
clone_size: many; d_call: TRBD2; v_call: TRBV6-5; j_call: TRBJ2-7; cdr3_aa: CASSYQRGASYEQYF; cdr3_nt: TGTGCCAGCAGTTACCAGCGGGGGGCCTCCTACGAGCAGTACTTC
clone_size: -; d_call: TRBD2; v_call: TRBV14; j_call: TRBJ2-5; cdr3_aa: CASSTLLAGGQETQYF; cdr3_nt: TGTGCCAGCAGCACCCTACTAGCGGGGGGGCAAGAGACCCAGTACTTC
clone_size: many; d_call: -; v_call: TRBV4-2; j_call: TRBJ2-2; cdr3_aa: CASSQESRGTGELFF; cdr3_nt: TGTGCCAGCAGCCAGGAATCCAGGGGAACCGGGGAGCTGTTTTTT
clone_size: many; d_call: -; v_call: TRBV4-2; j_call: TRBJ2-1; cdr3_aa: CASSQGGVSEQFF; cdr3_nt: TGTGCCAGCAGCCAAGGCGGGGTCAGTGAGCAGTTCTTC
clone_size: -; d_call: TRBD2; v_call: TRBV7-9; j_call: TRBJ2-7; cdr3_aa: CASSLGVSGEEQYF; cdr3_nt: TGTGCCAGCAGCTTAGGAGTCAGCGGGGAGGAGCAGTACTTC
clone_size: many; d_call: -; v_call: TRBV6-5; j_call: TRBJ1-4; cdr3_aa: CASREPGHVSTNEKLFF; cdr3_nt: TGTGCCAGCAGAGAACCGGGACACGTTTCAACTAATGAAAAACTGTTTTTT
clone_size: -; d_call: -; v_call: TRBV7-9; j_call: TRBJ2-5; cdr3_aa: CASSLGRGSSYGYTFGSGTQYF; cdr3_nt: -
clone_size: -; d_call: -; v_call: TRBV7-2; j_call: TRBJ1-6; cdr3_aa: CASSYLTVGDSPLHF; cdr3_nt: TGTGCCAGCAGCTACCTAACAGTGGGGGATTCACCCCTCCACTTT
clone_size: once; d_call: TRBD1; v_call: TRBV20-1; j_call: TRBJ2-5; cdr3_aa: CSASEWDREVETQYF; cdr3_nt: TGCAGTGCTAGCGAATGGGACAGGGAAGTGGAGACCCAGTACTTC
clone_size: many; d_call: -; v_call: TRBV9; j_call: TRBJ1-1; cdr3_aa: CASSVEFRTEAFF; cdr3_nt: TGTGCCAGCAGCGTAGAATTCCGCACTGAAGCTTTCTTT